These 27 T cell receptor beta chains were sequenced from one sample in a study of CD8+ T cells in alopecia areata. Treatment defined: oral pan-JAK inhibitor, 5-10 mg twice daily. TCR sequencing used cDNA made by reverse transcription of extracted RNA. Some clones are missing from TCRdb's copy, which holds only in-frame ones; the method was immunoSEQ multiplex PCR. The repertoire holds about 200,000 clones, with 45% to 65% as singletons. Here the sequenced sample was CD4+ T cells sorted from blood, taken at week 4, from a patient treated with tofacitinib. The receptors shown here come from a human donor with alopecia areata.

The rearrangement uses TRBV5-1 and TRBJ1-2; D is unresolved. Trimming took off 3 bases at V and 5 bases at J, with 8 bases between the two ends. This CDR3 contains 12 residues. Germline V CDR1 and CDR2: SGHRS, YFSETQ. The CDR3: CASSSHGYGYTF. The CDR3 nucleotides read TGCGCCAGCAGCTCCCACGGGTATGGCTACACCTTC.

As regards this clone: The junction differs from germline at one of its ends, possibly a read error. J is TRBJ2-2 and V is TRBV5-1; 7 bases line up with TRBD1. Germline V gene lookup returns CDR1 SGHRS and CDR2 YFSETQ. This CDR3 is built from 16 residues. The CDR3 here is CASSLHSTGNAGELFF. CDR3 coding DNA: TGCGCCAGCAGCTTGCATTCGACAGGGAACGCCGGGGAGCTGTTTTTT.

The chain carries TRBV10-3 and TRBJ1-2; D is uncertain. CDR3 length: 15 residues. CDR1 is ENHRY, CDR2 SYGVKD, per germline. V shed 4 bases and J shed 4 bases, with 16 bases lying between them. The CDR3 DNA is TGTGCCATCAGTGGGCAGGAACAACCCCGCTATGGCTACACCTTC. This sequence encodes CAISGQEQPRYGYTF.

CDR3 sequence (DNA): TGTGCCAGCAGTTATAAGGGGGGTGGGAACACTGAAGCTTTCTTT. As protein: CASSYKGGGNTEAFF. V is TRBV6-5 and J is TRBJ1-1; D possibly corresponds to TRBD1 (6 bases). The CDR3 is 15 amino acids. Germline V lookup: CDR1 MNHEY, CDR2 SVGAGI. Trimming took 3 bases from V and 1 from J, leaving 12 bases between them.

The chain uses TRBV6-5 and TRBJ2-7; D unclear. V was shortened by 2 bases and J by 4 bases, with 12 bases between the two germline ends. CDR1 is MNHEY and CDR2 is SVGAGI in the germline V gene. The CDR3 is made up of 14 amino acids. The CDR3 protein is CASSYGQLPYEQYF. As DNA, the CDR3 is TGTGCCAGCAGTTACGGGCAGCTTCCATACGAGCAGTACTTC.

This clone showed up just once. The chain uses TRBV4-1 and TRBJ2-3; possibly TRBD2 for D (6 bases). Germline V gene sequence: CDR1 MGHRA, CDR2 YSYEKL. Trimming took off 1 base at V and 2 bases at J, with 13 bases between the two ends. This CDR3 is built from 16 residues. CDR3 sequence: CASSQVSGGTTDTQYF. The CDR3 DNA reads TGCGCCAGCAGCCAAGTCAGTGGGGGGACCACAGATACGCAGTATTTT.

The chain recombines TRBV30 with TRBJ2-1; D unresolved. The germline V and J ends were trimmed by 5 bases and 2 bases, with 10 bases remaining between them. This CDR3 comprises 13 residues. The germline V gene has CDR1 GTSNPN and CDR2 SVGIG (reference sequence). CDR3 sequence reads: CAWGEGPYNEQFF. For the CDR3, the DNA is TGTGCCTGGGGAGAAGGGCCCTACAATGAGCAGTTCTTC.

This clone was found once. The chain is built from TRBV5-4 and TRBJ2-5, with TRBD2 matching over 8 bases. V trimming: 9 bases; J trimming: 2 bases; junction bases outside the gene matches: 3. The CDR3 covers 12 residues. The germline gives CDR1 SGHNT, CDR2 YYREEE (reference sequence). This chain's CDR3 is CATQRGQETQYF. The CDR3 nucleotides read TGTGCCACACAGCGGGGGCAAGAGACCCAGTACTTC.

The gene calls are TRBV5-1 and TRBJ1-6; 8 bases align to TRBD1. The CDR3 length is 16 residues. From germline, CDR1 is SGHRS and CDR2 YFSETQ. V lost 3 bases to trimming and J lost 7 bases; unmatched junction nucleotides: 9. DNA for the CDR3: TGCGCCAGCAGCTCCGACCCGGGACAGGAAAATTCACCCCTCCACTTT. Protein product: CASSSDPGQENSPLHF.

This chain uses TRBV30 with TRBJ2-3; weak D call: TRBD2 (6 bases). V lost 7 bases, J lost 1 base, and 12 bases lay in between. This CDR3 has 13 residues. The V gene's germline CDR1 is GTSNPN and CDR2 SVGIG (reference sequence). The CDR3 is CALGLVGTDTQYF. The CDR3 DNA follows: TGTGCCTTGGGACTGGTGGGCACAGATACGCAGTATTTT.

This clone was observed at least ten times. The chain joins TRBV6-5 to TRBJ2-7; D is perhaps TRBD2 (5 bases). This CDR3 contains 13 residues. Trimming took 10 bases from V and 2 from J, leaving 15 bases between them. Germline V lookup: CDR1 MNHEY, CDR2 SVGAGI. This CDR3 reads CATRERGPYEQYF. Here the CDR3 DNA reads TGTGCCACCCGTGAAAGAGGGCCCTACGAGCAGTACTTC.

The genes are TRBV29-1 and TRBJ1-2; D gene ambiguous. Trimming shortened V by 6 bases and J by 3 bases, and 17 bases separated the two germline ends. The CDR3 spans 14 residues. From germline, CDR1 is SQVTM and CDR2 ANQGSEA. This CDR3 reads CSVASQSRYYGYTF. For the CDR3, the DNA is TGCAGCGTGGCCAGCCAATCTCGGTACTATGGCTACACCTTC. Variable domain in full (rest from reference TRBV29-1 and TRBJ1-2): SAVISQKPSRDICQRGTSLTIQCQVDSQVTMMFWYRQQPGQSLTLIATANQGSEATYESGFVIDKFPISRPNLTFSTLTVSNMSPEDSSIYLCSVASQSRYYGYTFGSGTRLTVV.

V usage is TRBV5-1 and J usage is TRBJ2-7; TRBD1 matches at 10 bases. Trimming took 3 bases from V and 3 from J; bases not matched to a gene: 6. The CDR3 covers 15 residues. Per the germline V gene, CDR1 is SGHRS and CDR2 is YFSETQ. In DNA, the CDR3 is TGCGCCAGCAGCTGGGGGACAGGGGAAATCTACGAGCAGTACTTC. Translated: CASSWGTGEIYEQYF.

The chain is built from TRBV29-1 and TRBJ2-1; D could derive from TRBD1 or TRBD2 (5 bases each). The germline V and J ends were trimmed by 6 bases and 2 bases, with 8 bases remaining between them. Germline V gene lookup returns CDR1 SQVTM and CDR2 ANQGSEA. The CDR3 consists of 12 residues. CDR3: CSVLGAYNEQFF. CDR3 DNA sequence: TGCAGCGTGTTGGGGGCCTACAATGAGCAGTTCTTC.

The V call is TRBV30, the J call TRBJ2-2, with D possibly TRBD2 on 5 matching bases. The germline gives CDR1 GTSNPN, CDR2 SVGIG (reference sequence). The CDR3 runs to 13 residues. V lost 0 bases, J lost 6 bases, and 8 bases lay in between. The chain's CDR3 is CAWSVTGAGELFF. The CDR3 DNA is TGTGCCTGGAGTGTTACCGGGGCCGGGGAGCTGTTTTTT.

The V and J genes are TRBV30 and TRBJ1-2; D not resolved. The CDR3 has 15 residues. V shed 0 bases and J shed 1 base, with 12 bases lying between them. Germline V gene lookup returns CDR1 GTSNPN and CDR2 SVGIG (reference sequence). The CDR3 DNA sequence: TGTGCCTGGAGTGTACGGGTGCACAGTAACTATGGCTACACCTTC. This encodes CAWSVRVHSNYGYTF.

This clone was seen only once. The DNA for the CDR3 is TGCAGCGCCGCGACTAGGGGACGTGTGTCTGAGCAGTTCTTC. It specifies CSAATRGRVSEQFF. The chain carries TRBV29-1 and TRBJ2-1, with a tentative D call TRBD2 (6 bases). Germline CDR1 and CDR2: SQVTM and ANQGSEA. The CDR3 totals 14 residues. The germline V and J ends were trimmed by 7 bases and 9 bases, with 22 bases remaining between them.

The V gene is TRBV7-9, the J gene TRBJ2-7; D gene unclear. V gave up 2 bases and J gave up 8 bases, with 16 bases separating them. The CDR3 extends over 14 amino acids. Looked up from germline, CDR1 is SEHNR and CDR2 is FQNEAQ (reference sequence). The CDR3 region has the DNA TGTGCCAGCAGCTTATCGGCAGTTCAAAGACAGCAGTACTTC. It yields the protein CASSLSAVQRQQYF. Looking up the rest from reference TRBV7-9 and TRBJ2-7 gives the full variable domain: DTGVSQNPRHKITKRGQNVTFRCDPISEHNRLYWYRQTLGQGPEFLTYFQNEAQLEKSRLLSDRFSAERPKGSFSTLEIQRTEQGDSAMYLCASSLSAVQRQQYFGPGTRLTVT.

This clone has just a few counts. This sequence joins TRBV29-1 and TRBJ2-5, with 13 bases identical to TRBD2. V lost 7 bases and J lost 5; bases outside the gene matches: 7. Germline CDR1 and CDR2: SQVTM and ANQGSEA. The CDR3 runs to 14 residues. The CDR3 DNA reads as TGCAGCGGCAGACTAGCGGGGGGTCCGGAGACCCAGTACTTC. Encoded protein: CSGRLAGGPETQYF. Full variable domain (remainder filled in from reference TRBV29-1 and TRBJ2-5): SAVISQKPSRDICQRGTSLTIQCQVDSQVTMMFWYRQQPGQSLTLIATANQGSEATYESGFVIDKFPISRPNLTFSTLTVSNMSPEDSSIYLCSGRLAGGPETQYFGPGTRLLVL.

The chain employs TRBV7-2 and TRBJ2-1; 8 nucleotides match TRBD1. The V gene's germline CDR1 is SGHTA and CDR2 FQGNSA. V dropped 5 bases and J dropped 4; count of bases not matched to a gene: 7. The CDR3 is made up of 15 amino acids. The CDR3 sequence: CASSRSTGAYNEQFF. The CDR3 DNA reads as TGTGCCAGCAGCCGTTCGACAGGGGCATACAATGAGCAGTTCTTC.

The chain uses TRBV5-6 and TRBJ2-7, with TRBD2 identical over 7 bases. The CDR3 runs to 13 residues. The junction had 1 base not matched to a gene; V was cut back by 1 base and J by 3 bases. Germline assignment: CDR1 SGHDT and CDR2 YYEEEE. CDR3 in amino acids: CASSLTGGYEQYF. The CDR3 region has the DNA TGTGCCAGCAGCTTGACGGGGGGCTACGAGCAGTACTTC.

The CDR3 reads CASSVLADLDTDTQYF. The CDR3 DNA reads as TGTGCCAGCAGTGTACTAGCGGACCTTGACACAGATACGCAGTATTTT. The V gene is TRBV25-1, the J gene TRBJ2-3, with 8 bases aligning to TRBD2. Germline assignment: CDR1 MGHDK and CDR2 SYGVNS. V lost 4 bases and J lost 2; bases outside the gene matches: 8. CDR3 length: 16 residues.

The chain employs TRBV10-3 and TRBJ1-1; no reliable D call. This CDR3 region has 14 residues. V was clipped by 6 bases and J by 0 bases, with 11 bases between them. Germline CDR1 and CDR2: ENHRY and SYGVKD. The CDR3, as DNA: TGTGCCATCAGGGAGGACGGCATGAACACTGAAGCTTTCTTT. Translation: CAIREDGMNTEAFF.

This clone showed up just a few times. The chain recombines TRBV29-1 with TRBJ2-5, with D possibly matching TRBD2 (6 bases). Germline values: CDR1 SQVTM, CDR2 ANQGSEA. This CDR3 is built from 18 residues. The germline V and J ends were trimmed by 0 bases and 4 bases, with 24 bases remaining between them. The CDR3 here is CSVEDRFQTRGGRETQYF. DNA for the CDR3: TGCAGCGTTGAAGATCGGTTTCAGACTAGAGGCGGCCGAGAGACCCAGTACTTC.

The gene calls are TRBV18 and TRBJ1-2; D ambiguous. The CDR3 covers 13 residues. Germline V lookup: CDR1 KGHSH, CDR2 LQKENI. Trimming removed 1 base from V and 4 bases from J, with 7 bases in between. As DNA, the CDR3 is TGTGCCAGCTCACCACAATCTTTCTATGGCTACACCTTC. This encodes CASSPQSFYGYTF.

This chain links TRBV5-1 with TRBJ1-1; tentative D call: TRBD1 (6 bases). Trimming took 7 bases from V and 0 from J, leaving 10 bases between them. In germline, CDR1 is SGHRS, CDR2 YFSETQ. The CDR3 consists of 13 residues. The CDR3 sequence: CASFGGMNTEAFF. In nucleotides, the CDR3 is TGCGCCAGCTTCGGGGGCATGAACACTGAAGCTTTCTTT.

CDR3 bases: TGTGCCAGCAGCTTCAGGGAGCAAGGCTACACCTTC. Its translation: CASSFREQGYTF. V gene TRBV6-6 combines with J gene TRBJ1-2; D is possibly TRBD1 (5 bases). CDR1 is MNHNY and CDR2 is SVGAGI in the germline V gene (reference sequence). With 6 bases removed from V and 8 bases from J, the gap between germline ends came to 13 bases. The CDR3 loop spans 12 amino acids.